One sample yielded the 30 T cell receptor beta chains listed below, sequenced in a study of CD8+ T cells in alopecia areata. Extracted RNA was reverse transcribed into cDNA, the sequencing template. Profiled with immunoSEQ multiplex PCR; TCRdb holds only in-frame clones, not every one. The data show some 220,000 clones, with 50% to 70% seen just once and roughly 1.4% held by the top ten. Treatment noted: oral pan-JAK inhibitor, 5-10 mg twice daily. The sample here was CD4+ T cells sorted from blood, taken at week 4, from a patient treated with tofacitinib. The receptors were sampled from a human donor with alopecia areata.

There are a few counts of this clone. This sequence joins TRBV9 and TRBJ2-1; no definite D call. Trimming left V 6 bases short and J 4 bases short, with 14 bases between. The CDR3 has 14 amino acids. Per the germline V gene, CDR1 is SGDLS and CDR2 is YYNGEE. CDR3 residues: CASTAWLGYNEQFF. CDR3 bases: TGTGCCAGCACGGCTTGGCTGGGTTACAATGAGCAGTTCTTC. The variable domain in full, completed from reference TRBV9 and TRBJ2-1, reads DSGVTQTPKHLITATGQRVTLRCSPRSGDLSVYWYQQSLDQGLQFLIQYYNGEERAKGNILERFSAQQFPDLHSELNLSSLELGDSALYFCASTAWLGYNEQFFGPGTRLTVL.

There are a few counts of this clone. This CDR3 reads CASSSLGTGLDTQYF. The CDR3 DNA sequence: TGTGCCAGCAGCTCCCTCGGGACAGGGTTGGATACGCAGTATTTT. The chain combines TRBV5-6 with TRBJ2-3; 9 bases fit TRBD1. Germline CDR1 SGHDT, CDR2 YYEEEE. After removal of 3 bases from V and 6 bases from J, the junction contained 8 bases not matched to a gene. The CDR3 covers 15 residues.

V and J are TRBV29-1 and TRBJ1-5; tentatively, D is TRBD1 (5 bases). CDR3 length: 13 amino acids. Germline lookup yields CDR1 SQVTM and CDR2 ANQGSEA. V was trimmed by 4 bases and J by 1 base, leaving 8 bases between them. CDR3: CSVVEGSNQPQHF. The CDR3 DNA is TGCAGCGTTGTAGAGGGGAGCAATCAGCCCCAGCATTTT.

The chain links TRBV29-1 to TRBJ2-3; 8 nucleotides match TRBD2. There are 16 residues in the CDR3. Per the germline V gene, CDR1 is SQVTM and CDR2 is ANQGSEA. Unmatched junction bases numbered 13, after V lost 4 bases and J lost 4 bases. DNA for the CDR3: TGCAGCGTTGTCCATTGGCCGGGACTAGGCTCAGATACGCAGTATTTT. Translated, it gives CSVVHWPGLGSDTQYF.

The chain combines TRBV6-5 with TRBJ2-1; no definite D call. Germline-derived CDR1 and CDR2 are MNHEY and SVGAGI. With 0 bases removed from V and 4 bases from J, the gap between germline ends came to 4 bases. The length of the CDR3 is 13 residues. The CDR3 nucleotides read TGTGCCAGCAGTTACTCAAGGTACAATGAGCAGTTCTTC. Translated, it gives CASSYSRYNEQFF.

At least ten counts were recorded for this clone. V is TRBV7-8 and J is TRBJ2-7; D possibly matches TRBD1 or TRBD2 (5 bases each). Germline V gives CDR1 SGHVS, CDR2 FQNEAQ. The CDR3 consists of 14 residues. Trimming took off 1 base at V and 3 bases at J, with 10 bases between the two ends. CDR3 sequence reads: CASSLGGADYEQYF. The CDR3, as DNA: TGTGCCAGCAGCTTAGGAGGGGCCGACTACGAGCAGTACTTC.

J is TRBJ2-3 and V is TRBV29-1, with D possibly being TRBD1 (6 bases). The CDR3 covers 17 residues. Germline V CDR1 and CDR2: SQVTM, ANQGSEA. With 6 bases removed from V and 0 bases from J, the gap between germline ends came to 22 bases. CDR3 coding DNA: TGCAGCGTACGCTCCCCATTACAGGGTCCGAGCACAGATACGCAGTATTTT. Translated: CSVRSPLQGPSTDTQYF.

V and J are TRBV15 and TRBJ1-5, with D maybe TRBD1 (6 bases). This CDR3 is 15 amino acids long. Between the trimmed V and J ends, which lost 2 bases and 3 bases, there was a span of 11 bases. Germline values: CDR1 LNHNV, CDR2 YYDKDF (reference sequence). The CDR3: CATSRIQGLNQPQHF. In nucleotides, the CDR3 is TGTGCCACCAGCAGAATACAGGGACTCAATCAGCCCCAGCATTTT.

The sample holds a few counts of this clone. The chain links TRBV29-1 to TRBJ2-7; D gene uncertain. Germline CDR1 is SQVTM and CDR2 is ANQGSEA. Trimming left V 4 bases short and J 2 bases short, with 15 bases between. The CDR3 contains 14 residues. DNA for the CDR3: TGCAGCGTTGCGGCGGCAGGTACAACCTACGAGCAGTACTTC. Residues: CSVAAAGTTYEQYF.

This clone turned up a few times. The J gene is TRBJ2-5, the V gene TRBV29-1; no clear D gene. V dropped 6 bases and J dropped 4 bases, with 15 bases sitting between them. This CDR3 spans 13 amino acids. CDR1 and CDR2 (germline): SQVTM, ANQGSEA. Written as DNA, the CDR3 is TGCAGCGTGAGAGAAATAGTGGCAGAGACCCAGTACTTC. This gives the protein CSVREIVAETQYF. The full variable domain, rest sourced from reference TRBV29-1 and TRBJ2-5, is SAVISQKPSRDICQRGTSLTIQCQVDSQVTMMFWYRQQPGQSLTLIATANQGSEATYESGFVIDKFPISRPNLTFSTLTVSNMSPEDSSIYLCSVREIVAETQYFGPGTRLLVL.

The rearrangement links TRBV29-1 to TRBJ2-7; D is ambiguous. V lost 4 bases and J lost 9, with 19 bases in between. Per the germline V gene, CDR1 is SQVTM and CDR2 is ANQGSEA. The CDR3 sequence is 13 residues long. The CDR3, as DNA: TGCAGCGTTGTGGGCAGAACCGCTCAGCGGCAGTACTTC. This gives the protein CSVVGRTAQRQYF.

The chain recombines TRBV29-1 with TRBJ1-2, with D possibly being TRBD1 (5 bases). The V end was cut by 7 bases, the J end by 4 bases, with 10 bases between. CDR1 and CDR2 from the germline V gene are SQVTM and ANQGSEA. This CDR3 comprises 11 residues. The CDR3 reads CSAGDSYGYTF. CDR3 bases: TGCAGCGCCGGAGACAGCTATGGCTACACCTTC.

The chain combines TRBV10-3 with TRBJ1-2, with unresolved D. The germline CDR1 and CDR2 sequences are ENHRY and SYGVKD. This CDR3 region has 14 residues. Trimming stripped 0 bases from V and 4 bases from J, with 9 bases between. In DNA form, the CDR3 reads TGTGCCATCAGTGAGTCGAGTCCTCCCTATGGCTACACCTTC. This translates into CAISESSPPYGYTF.

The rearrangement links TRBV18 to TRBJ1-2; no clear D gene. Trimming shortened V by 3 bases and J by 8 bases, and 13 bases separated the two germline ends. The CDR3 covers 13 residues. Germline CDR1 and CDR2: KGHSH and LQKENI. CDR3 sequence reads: CASSPLETRGYTF. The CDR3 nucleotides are TGTGCCAGCTCACCCCTAGAGACAAGGGGCTACACCTTC.

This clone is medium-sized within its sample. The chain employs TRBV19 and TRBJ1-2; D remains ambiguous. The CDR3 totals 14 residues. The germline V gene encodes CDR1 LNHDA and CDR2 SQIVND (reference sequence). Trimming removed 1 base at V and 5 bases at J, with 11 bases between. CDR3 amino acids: CASSIVSGIYGYTF. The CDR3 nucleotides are TGTGCCAGTAGTATAGTATCCGGGATATATGGCTACACCTTC.

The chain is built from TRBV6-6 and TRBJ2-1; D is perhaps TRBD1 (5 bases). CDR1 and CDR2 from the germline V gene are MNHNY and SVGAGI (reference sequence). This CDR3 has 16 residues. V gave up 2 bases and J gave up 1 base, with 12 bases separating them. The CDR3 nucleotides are TGTGCCAGCAGTTACGACAGACAGAGATCCTACAATGAGCAGTTCTTC. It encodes CASSYDRQRSYNEQFF.

CDR3 region: CAWATPGRPNEKLFF. CDR3 in DNA: TGTGCCTGGGCAACTCCGGGAAGGCCTAATGAAAAACTGTTTTTT. This sequence joins TRBV30 and TRBJ1-4; D gene ambiguous. Per germline, CDR1 GTSNPN and CDR2 SVGIG (reference sequence). This CDR3 is built from 15 residues. The V end lost 5 bases, the J end lost 3 bases, and 16 bases lay between the germline ends.

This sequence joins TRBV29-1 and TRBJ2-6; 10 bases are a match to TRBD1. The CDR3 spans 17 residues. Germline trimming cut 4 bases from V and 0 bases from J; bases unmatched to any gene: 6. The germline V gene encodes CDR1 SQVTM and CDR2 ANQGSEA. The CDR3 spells CSVAGTGVSSGANVLTF. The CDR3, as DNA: TGCAGCGTTGCCGGGACAGGGGTTAGCTCTGGGGCCAACGTCCTGACTTTC. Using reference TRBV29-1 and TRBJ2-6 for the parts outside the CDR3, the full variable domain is SAVISQKPSRDICQRGTSLTIQCQVDSQVTMMFWYRQQPGQSLTLIATANQGSEATYESGFVIDKFPISRPNLTFSTLTVSNMSPEDSSIYLCSVAGTGVSSGANVLTFGAGSRLTVL.

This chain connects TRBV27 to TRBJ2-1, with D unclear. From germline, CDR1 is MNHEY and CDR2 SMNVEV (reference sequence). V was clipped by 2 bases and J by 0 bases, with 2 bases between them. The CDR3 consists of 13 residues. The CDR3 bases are TGTGCCAGCAGTTTAAACTCCTACAATGAGCAGTTCTTC. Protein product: CASSLNSYNEQFF.

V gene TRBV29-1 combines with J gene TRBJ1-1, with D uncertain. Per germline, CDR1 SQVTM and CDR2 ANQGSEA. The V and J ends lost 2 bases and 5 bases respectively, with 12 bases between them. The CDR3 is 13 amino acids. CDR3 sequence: CSVEYTVETEAFF. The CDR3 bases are TGCAGCGTTGAATACACGGTGGAGACTGAAGCTTTCTTT.

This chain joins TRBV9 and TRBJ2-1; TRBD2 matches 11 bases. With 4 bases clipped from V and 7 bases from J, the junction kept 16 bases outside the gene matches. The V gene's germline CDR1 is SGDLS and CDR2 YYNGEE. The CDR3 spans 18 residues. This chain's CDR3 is CASSMTKRPSGGLNEQFF. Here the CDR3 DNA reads TGTGCCAGCAGCATGACGAAAAGACCTAGCGGGGGGCTTAATGAGCAGTTCTTC.

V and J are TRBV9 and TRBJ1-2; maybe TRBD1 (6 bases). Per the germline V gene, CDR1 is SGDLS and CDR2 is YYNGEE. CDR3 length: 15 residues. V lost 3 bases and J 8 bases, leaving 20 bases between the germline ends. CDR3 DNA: TGTGCCAGCAGCGCACAGGGTGGCCCTATAGGAGGCTACACCTTC. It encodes CASSAQGGPIGGYTF.

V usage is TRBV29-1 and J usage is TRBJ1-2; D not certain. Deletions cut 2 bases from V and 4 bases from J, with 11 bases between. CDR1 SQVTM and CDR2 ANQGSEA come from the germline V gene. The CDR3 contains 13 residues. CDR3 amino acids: CSVEHGPSYGYTF. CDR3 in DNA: TGCAGCGTTGAACACGGCCCTTCCTATGGCTACACCTTC.

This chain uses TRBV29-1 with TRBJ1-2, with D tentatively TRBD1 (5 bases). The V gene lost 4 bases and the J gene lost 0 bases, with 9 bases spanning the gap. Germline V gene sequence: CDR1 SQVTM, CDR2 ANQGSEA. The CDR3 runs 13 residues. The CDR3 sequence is CSVAGRANYGYTF. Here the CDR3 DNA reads TGCAGCGTTGCAGGGAGGGCTAACTATGGCTACACCTTC.

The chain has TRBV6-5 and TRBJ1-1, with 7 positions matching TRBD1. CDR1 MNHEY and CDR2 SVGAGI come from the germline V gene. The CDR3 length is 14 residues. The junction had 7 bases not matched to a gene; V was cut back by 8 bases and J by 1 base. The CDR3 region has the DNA TGTGCCAGCCCATACCGGGACAGGAACACTGAAGCTTTCTTT. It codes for CASPYRDRNTEAFF.

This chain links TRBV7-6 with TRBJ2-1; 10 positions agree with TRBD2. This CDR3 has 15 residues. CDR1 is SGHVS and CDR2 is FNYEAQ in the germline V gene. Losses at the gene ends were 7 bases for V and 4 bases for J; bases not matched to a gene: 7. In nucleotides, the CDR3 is TGTGCCAGCATGAGGGCTAGCGGGGGATACAATGAGCAGTTCTTC. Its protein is CASMRASGGYNEQFF.

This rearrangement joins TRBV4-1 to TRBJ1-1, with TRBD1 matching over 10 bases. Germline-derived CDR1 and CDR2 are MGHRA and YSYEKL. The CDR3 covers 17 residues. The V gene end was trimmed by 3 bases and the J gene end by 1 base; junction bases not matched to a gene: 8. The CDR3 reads CASSQTGQGSPNTEAFF. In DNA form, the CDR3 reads TGCGCCAGCAGCCAGACGGGACAGGGGAGCCCGAACACTGAAGCTTTCTTT.

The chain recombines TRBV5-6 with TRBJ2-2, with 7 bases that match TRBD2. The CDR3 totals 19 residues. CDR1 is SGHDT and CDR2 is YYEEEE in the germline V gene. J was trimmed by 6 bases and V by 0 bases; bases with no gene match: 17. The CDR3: CASSLGQPRLARPAGELFF. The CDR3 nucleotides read TGTGCCAGCAGCTTGGGCCAACCAAGACTAGCACGGCCGGCCGGGGAGCTGTTTTTT.

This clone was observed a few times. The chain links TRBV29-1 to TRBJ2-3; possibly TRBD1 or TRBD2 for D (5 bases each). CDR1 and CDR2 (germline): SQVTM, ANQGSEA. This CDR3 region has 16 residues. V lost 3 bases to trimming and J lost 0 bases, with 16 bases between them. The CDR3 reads CSVDWGTSRSTDTQYF. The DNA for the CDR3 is TGCAGCGTTGATTGGGGGACGTCTAGGAGCACAGATACGCAGTATTTT.

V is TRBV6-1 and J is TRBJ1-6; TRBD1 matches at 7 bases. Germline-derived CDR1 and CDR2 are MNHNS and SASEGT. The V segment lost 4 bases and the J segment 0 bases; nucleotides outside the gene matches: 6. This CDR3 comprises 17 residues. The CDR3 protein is CASSALQGGSYNSPLHF. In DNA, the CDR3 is TGTGCCAGCAGTGCCCTCCAGGGGGGCTCCTATAATTCACCCCTCCACTTT.